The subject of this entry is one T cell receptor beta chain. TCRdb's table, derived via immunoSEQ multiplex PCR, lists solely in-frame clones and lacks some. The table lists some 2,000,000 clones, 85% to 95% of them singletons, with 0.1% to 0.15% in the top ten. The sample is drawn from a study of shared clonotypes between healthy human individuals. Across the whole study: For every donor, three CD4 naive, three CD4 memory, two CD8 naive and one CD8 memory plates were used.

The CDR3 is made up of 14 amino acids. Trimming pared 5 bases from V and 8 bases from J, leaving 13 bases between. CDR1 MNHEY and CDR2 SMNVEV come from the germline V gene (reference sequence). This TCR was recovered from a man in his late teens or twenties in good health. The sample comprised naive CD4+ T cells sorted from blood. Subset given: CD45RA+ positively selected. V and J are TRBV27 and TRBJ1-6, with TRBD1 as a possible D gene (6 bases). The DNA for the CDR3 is TGTGCCAGCAGTCCCAGGGGATATGATTCACCCCTCCACTTT. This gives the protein CASSPRGYDSPLHF.